The T cell receptor beta chain described here comes from a study of T cell repertoires in cytomegalovirus infection (dated by TCRdb to between 2017 and 2020). Background for the entire study: Donor HLA type was relevant to the analysis, because carriage of CMV infection together with the matching HLA type was indicated by public TCR beta signatures.

Points on this clonotype: The antigen it recognizes is unknown. No qualities accompany the bases; no much larger clone lies one base away.

This sample was sequenced with an Illumina HiSeq 1500. The public reads were reprocessed in TCRdb via fastp at Q25 and MiXCR, keeping in-frame beta chains. When rows share a CDR3 protein, they turn into one entry using the most common DNA and genes. The sample table records around 530,000 distinct CDR3 sequences; 26% of these occur just once. Jointly, the top ten make up about 13% of the sample. Points the paper makes about the study in general: In both this cohort and an independent roughly 350-donor cohort, the cumulative frequency of public TCR beta family members distinguished carriers of CMV infection plus the relevant HLA type. In the ex vivo response, HLA-C-restricted CMV-specific TCR beta clonotypes were dominant, and in two of eight donors the single most frequent clonotype came from this HLA-C-restricted group.

The material sequenced was PBMCs. The clonotype comes from a human donor in good health (CMV status not recorded). Some clones in this sample may be carry-over from other donors' samples.

The nucleotide sequence reads TGTGCCAGCAGCAGAGTACCGGGACAGTGGAGGAAGAACACTGAAGCTTTCTTT. Its amino acids are CASSRVPGQWRKNTEAFF. The chain is assembled from TRBV6-6 and TRBJ1-1, with 7 bases matching TRBD1. For CDR1 and CDR2, the germline V gene (reference sequence) lists MNHNY and SVGAGI. Unmatched junction bases come to 17, with V trimmed by 6 bases and J by 1 base. Counted from cysteine to phenylalanine, this CDR3 has 18 amino acids. The CDR3 DNA has 54 bases and is translated from base 1.